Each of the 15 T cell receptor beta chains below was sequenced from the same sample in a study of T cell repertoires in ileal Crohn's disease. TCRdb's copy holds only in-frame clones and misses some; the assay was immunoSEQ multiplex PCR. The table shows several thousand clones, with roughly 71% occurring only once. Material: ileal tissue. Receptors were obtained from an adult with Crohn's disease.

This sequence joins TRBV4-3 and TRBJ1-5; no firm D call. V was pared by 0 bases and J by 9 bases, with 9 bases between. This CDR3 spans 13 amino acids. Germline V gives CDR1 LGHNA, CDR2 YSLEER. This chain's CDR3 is CASSQEPAGPQHF. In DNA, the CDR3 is TGCGCCAGCAGCCAAGAGCCCGCAGGGCCCCAGCATTTT.

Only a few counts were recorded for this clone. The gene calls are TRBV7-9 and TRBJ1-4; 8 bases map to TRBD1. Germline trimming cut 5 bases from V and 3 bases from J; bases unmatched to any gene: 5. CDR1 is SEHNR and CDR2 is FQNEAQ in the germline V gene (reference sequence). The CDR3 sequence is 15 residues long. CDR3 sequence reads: CASSTIQGANEKLFF. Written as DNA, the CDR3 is TGTGCCAGCAGCACAATACAGGGGGCTAATGAAAAACTGTTTTTT.

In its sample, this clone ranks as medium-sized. The CDR3 spells CASSQDHTGLLSTTEAFF. The CDR3 DNA reads as TGCGCCAGCAGCCAAGATCATACAGGCTTACTCTCGACCACTGAAGCTTTCTTT. The V gene is TRBV4-3, the J gene TRBJ1-1; possibly TRBD1 for D (5 bases). CDR1 and CDR2 from the germline V gene are LGHNA and YSLEER. The CDR3 runs to 18 residues. The ends were cut back, 0 bases at V and 4 bases at J, with 21 bases in the middle.

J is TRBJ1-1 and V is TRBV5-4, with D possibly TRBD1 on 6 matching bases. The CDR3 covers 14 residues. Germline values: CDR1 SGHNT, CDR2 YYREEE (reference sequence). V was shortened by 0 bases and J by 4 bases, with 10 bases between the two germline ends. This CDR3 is CASSLVRGVTEAFF. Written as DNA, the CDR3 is TGTGCCAGCAGCTTGGTCAGGGGAGTCACTGAAGCTTTCTTT.

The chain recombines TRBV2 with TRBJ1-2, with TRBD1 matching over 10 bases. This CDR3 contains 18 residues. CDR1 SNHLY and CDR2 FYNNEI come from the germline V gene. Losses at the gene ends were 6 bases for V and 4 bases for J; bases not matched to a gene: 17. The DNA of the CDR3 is TGTGCCAGCAGAGCCGGGACAGGGGACGTAAGGGGGTTCTATGGCTACACCTTC. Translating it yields CASRAGTGDVRGFYGYTF.

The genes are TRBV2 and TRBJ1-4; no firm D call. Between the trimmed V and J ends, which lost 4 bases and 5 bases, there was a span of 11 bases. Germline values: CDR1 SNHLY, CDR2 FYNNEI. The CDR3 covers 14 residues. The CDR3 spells CASSGLQQNEKLFF. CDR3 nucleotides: TGTGCCAGCAGTGGATTACAACAGAATGAAAAACTGTTTTTT.

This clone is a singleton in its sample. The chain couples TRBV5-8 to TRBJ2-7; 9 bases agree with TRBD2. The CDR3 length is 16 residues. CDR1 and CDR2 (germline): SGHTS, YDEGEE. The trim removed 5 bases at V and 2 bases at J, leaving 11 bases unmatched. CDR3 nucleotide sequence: TGTGCCAGCAGTGTGTTTGCTAGCGGGGCAACCTACGAGCAGTACTTC. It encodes CASSVFASGATYEQYF.

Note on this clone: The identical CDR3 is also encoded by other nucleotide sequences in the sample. The chain's CDR3 is CASSQYGTGNTEAFF. The CDR3 region has the DNA TGTGCCAGCAGCCAATACGGGACAGGGAACACTGAAGCTTTCTTT. This chain joins TRBV4-2 and TRBJ1-1, with TRBD1 matching over 8 bases. Trimming removed 2 bases from V and 1 base from J; junction bases left unmatched: 3. Germline CDR1 and CDR2: LGHNA and YNFKEQ. The CDR3 runs to 15 residues.

CDR3 DNA: TGTGCCAGCAGTTCACTAGGCGGGGGAGTCTACAATGAGCAGTTCTTC. It yields the protein CASSSLGGGVYNEQFF. The chain carries TRBV27 and TRBJ2-1; TRBD2 matches at 7 bases. This CDR3 is built from 16 residues. After removal of 4 bases from V and 3 bases from J, the junction contained 9 bases not matched to a gene. CDR1 MNHEY and CDR2 SMNVEV come from the germline V gene (reference sequence).

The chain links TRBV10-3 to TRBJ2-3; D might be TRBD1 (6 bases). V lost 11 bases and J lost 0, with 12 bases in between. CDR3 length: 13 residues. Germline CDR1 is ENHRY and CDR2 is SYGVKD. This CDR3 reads CASLGASTDTQYF. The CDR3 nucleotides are TGTGCCTCCTTGGGGGCGAGCACAGATACGCAGTATTTT.

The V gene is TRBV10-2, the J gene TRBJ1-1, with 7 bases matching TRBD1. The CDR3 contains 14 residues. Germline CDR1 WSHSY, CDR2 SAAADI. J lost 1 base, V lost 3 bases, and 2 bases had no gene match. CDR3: CASSEGTENTEAFF. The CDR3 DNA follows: TGCGCCAGCAGTGAAGGGACAGAGAACACTGAAGCTTTCTTT.

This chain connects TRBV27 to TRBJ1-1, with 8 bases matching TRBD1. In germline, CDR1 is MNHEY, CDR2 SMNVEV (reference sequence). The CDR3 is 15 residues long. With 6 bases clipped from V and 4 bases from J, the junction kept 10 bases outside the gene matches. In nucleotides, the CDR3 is TGTGCCAGCAGCCTAGGGGCAGGGGGCGGCACTGAAGCTTTCTTT. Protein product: CASSLGAGGGTEAFF.

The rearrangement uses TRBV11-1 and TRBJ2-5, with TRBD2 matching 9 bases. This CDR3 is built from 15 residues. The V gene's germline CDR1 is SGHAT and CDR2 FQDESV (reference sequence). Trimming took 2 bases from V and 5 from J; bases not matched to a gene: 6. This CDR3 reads CASSLWASGVETQYF. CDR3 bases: TGTGCCAGCAGCTTATGGGCTAGCGGGGTGGAGACCCAGTACTTC.

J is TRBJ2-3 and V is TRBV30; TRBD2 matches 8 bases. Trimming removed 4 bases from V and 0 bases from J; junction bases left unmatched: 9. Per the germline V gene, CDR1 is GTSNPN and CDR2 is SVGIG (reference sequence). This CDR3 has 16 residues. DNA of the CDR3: TGTGCCTGGACGAGGACGGGGGGGACTAGCACAGATACGCAGTATTTT. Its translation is CAWTRTGGTSTDTQYF.

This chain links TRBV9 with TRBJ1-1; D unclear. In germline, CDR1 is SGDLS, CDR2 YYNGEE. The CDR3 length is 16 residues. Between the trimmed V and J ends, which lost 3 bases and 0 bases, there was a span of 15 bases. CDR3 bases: TGTGCCAGCAGCGACCCGGAGGGAAGTGTGAACACTGAAGCTTTCTTT. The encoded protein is CASSDPEGSVNTEAFF.